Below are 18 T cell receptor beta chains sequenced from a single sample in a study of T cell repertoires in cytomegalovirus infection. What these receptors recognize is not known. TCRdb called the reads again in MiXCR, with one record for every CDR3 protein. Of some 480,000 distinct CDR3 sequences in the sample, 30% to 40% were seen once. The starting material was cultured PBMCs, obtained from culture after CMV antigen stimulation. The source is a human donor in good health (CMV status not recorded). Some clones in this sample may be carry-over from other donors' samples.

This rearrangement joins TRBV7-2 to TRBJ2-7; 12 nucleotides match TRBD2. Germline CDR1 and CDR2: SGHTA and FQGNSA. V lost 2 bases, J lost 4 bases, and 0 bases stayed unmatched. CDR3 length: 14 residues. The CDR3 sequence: CASSLLAGGYEQYV. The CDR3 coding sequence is TGTGCCAGCAGCTTACTAGCGGGAGGGTACGAGCAGTACGTC.

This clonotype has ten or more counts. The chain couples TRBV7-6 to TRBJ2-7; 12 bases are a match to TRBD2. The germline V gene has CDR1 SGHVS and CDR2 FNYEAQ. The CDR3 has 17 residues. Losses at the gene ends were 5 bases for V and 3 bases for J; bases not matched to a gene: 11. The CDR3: CASSQTRGTSGFYEQYF. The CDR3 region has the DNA TGTGCCAGCAGCCAGACGCGCGGGACTAGCGGGTTCTACGAGCAGTACTTC. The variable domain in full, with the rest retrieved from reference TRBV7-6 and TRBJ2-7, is GAGVSQSPRYKVTKRGQDVALRCDPISGHVSLYWYRQALGQGPEFLTYFNYEAQQDKSGLPNDRFSAERPEGSISTLTIQRTEQRDSAMYRCASSQTRGTSGFYEQYFGPGTRLTVT.

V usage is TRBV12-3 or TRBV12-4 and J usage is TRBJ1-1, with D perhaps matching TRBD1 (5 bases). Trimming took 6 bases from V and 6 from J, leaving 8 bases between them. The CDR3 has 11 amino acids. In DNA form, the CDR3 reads TGTGCCAGCAGCAGGGAGTCTGAAGCTTTCTTT. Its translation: CASSRESEAFF.

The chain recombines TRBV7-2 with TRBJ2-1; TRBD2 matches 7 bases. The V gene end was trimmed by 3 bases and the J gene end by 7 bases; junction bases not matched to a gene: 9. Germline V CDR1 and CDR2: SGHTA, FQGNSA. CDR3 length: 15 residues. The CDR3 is CASSFLGLAANEQFF. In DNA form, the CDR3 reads TGTGCCAGCAGCTTCCTGGGGCTAGCGGCTAATGAGCAGTTCTTC.

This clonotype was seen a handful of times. In DNA, the CDR3 is TGTGCCAGCAGCTTAGGGGACATGAATTCACCCCTCCACTTT. Its protein product is CASSLGDMNSPLHF. This chain links TRBV7-8 with TRBJ1-6; TRBD1 is a possible D gene (6 bases). V was clipped by 1 base and J by 7 bases, with 8 bases between them. CDR3 length: 14 amino acids. Germline V CDR1 and CDR2: SGHVS, FQNEAQ.

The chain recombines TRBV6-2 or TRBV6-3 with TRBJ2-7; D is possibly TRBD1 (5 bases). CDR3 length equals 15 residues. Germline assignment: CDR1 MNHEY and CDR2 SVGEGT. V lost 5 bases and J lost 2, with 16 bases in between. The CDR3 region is CASSEQGVRAYEQYV. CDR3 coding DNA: TGTGCCAGCAGTGAACAAGGGGTAAGGGCCTACGAGCAGTACGTC.

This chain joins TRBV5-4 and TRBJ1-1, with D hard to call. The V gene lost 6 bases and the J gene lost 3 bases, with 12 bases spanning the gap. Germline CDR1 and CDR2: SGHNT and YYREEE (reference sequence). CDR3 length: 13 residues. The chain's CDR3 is CASTRGGDTEAFF. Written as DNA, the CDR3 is TGTGCCAGCACCCGGGGAGGAGACACTGAAGCTTTCTTT.

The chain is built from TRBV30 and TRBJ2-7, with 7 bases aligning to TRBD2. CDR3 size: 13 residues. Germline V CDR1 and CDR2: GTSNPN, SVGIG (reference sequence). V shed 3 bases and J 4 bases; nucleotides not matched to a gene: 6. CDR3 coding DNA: TGTGCCTGGAGAGCGGGATATAATTACGAGCAGTACTTC. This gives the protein CAWRAGYNYEQYF.

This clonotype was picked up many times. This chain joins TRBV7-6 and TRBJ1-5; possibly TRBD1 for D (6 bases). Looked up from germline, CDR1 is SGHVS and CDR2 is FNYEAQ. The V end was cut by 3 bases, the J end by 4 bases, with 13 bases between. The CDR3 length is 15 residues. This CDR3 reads CASSLGAGLNQPQHF. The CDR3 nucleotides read TGTGCCAGCAGCTTGGGGGCAGGCTTGAATCAGCCCCAGCATTTT. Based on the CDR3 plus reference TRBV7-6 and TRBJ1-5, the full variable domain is GAGVSQSPRYKVTKRGQDVALRCDPISGHVSLYWYRQALGQGPEFLTYFNYEAQQDKSGLPNDRFSAERPEGSISTLTIQRTEQRDSAMYRCASSLGAGLNQPQHFGDGTRLSIL.

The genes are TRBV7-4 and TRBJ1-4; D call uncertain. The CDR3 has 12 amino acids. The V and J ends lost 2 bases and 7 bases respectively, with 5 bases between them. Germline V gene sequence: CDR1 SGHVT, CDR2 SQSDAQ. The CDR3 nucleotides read TGTGCCAGCAGCTTATTGATTGAAAAACTGTTTTTT. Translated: CASSLLIEKLFF. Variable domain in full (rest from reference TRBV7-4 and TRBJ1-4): GAGVSQSPRYKVAKRGRDVALRCDSISGHVTLYWYRQTLGQGSEVLTYSQSDAQRDKSGRPSGRFSAERPERSVSTLKIQRTEQGDSAVYLCASSLLIEKLFFGSGTQLSVL.

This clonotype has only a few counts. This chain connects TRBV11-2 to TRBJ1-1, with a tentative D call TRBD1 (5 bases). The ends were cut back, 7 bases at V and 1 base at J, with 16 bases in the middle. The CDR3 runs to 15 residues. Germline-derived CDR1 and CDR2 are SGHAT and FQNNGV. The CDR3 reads CASTKGVRPNTEAFF. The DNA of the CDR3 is TGTGCCAGCACCAAAGGGGTTAGACCGAACACTGAAGCTTTCTTT.

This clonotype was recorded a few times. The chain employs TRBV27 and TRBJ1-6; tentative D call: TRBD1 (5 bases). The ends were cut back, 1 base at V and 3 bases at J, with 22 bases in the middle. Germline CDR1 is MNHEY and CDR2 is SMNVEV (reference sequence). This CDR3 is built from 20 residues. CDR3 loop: CASSLFAPGPLNYYNSPLHF. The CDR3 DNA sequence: TGTGCCAGCAGTTTATTCGCGCCGGGACCCCTAAACTACTATAATTCACCCCTCCACTTT.

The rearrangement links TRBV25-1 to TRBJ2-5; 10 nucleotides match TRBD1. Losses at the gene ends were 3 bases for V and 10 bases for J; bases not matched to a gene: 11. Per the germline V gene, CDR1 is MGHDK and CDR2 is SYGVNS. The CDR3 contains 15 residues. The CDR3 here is CASSDDRTGGENQYF. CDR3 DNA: TGTGCCAGCAGTGATGACAGGACAGGGGGTGAAAACCAGTACTTC.

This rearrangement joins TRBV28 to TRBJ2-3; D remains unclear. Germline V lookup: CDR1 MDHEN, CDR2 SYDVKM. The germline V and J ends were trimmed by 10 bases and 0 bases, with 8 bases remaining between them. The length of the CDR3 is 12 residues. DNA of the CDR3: TGTGCCACTGTGCCTAGCACAGATACGCAGTATTTT. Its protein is CATVPSTDTQYF. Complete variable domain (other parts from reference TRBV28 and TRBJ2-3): DVKVTQSSRYLVKRTGEKVFLECVQDMDHENMFWYRQDPGLGLRLIYFSYDVKMKEKGDIPEGYSVSREKKERFSLILESASTNQTSMYLCATVPSTDTQYFGPGTRLTVL.

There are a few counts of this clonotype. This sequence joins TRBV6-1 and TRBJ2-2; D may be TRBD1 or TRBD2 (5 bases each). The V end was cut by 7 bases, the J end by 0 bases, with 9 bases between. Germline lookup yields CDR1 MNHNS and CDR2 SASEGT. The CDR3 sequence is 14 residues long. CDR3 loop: CASKGTSNTGELFF. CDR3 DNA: TGTGCCAGCAAGGGGACCTCGAACACCGGGGAGCTGTTTTTT.

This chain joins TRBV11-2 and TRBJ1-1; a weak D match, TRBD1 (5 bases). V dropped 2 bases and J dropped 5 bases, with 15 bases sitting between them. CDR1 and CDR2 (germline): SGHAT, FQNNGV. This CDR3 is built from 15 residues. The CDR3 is CASSLPVGVVTEAFF. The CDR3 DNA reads TGTGCCAGCAGCTTACCCGTAGGGGTCGTAACTGAAGCTTTCTTT.

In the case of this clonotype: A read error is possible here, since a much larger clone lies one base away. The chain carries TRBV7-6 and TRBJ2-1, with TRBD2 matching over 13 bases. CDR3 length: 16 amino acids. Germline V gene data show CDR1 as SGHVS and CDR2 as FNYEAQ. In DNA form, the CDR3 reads TGTGCCAGCAGCCGGACTAGCGGGGGCCTGGTCAATGAGCGGTTCTTC. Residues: CASSRTSGGLVNERFF.

The CDR3 region has the DNA TGTGCCAGCAGTTTAGTCGGGACAGTCCCCTCGGAGCAGTACTTC. This gives the protein CASSLVGTVPSEQYF. The chain carries TRBV28 and TRBJ2-7; 7 bases fit TRBD1. Germline CDR1 and CDR2: MDHEN and SYDVKM. This CDR3 comprises 15 residues. J was trimmed by 7 bases and V by 2 bases; bases with no gene match: 11.